This T cell receptor beta chain came from a study of CD8+CD57+ T cells in acquired aplastic anemia. CDR3 and TCR beta VDJ profiling relied on a genomic DNA template. MiXCR, applied by TCRdb to the reads, yields one record per CDR3 protein. This sample carries about 180,000 distinct CDR3 sequences, around half of them seen once, and the ten largest clones take under 3.5%. V lost 4 bases and J lost 5, with 12 bases in between. This CDR3 comprises 12 residues. Germline V gene sequence: CDR1 SQVTM, CDR2 ANQGSEA. The sequenced sample consisted of sorted CD4+, CD8+, or CD8+CD57+ T cells (not recorded which) from PBMCs. This TCR was recovered from a human donor in good health. V usage is TRBV29-1 and J usage is TRBJ2-7; either TRBD1 or TRBD2 may fit D (6 bases each). The CDR3 region is CSVVSGANEQYF. The CDR3 DNA follows: TGCAGCGTTGTTTCGGGGGCCAACGAGCAGTACTTC.